This T cell receptor beta chain emerged from a study of T cells after yellow fever vaccination. The CDR3 sequence is 14 residues long. The germline V and J ends were trimmed by 0 bases and 7 bases, with 10 bases remaining between them. In germline, CDR1 is SGDLS, CDR2 YYNGEE. TCRdb analysed the 5' RACE reads with MiXCR anew, one entry per CDR3 protein. The sample consists of about 340,000 distinct CDR3 sequences, 12% of them appearing once. This clonotype has just a few counts. The starting material was CD4+ T cells sorted from PBMCs, obtained 15 days after the yellow fever booster vaccination. The sequence came from a man younger than 30 who received the YFV17D yellow fever vaccine. The rearrangement links TRBV9 to TRBJ1-4; D is possibly TRBD1 (6 bases). The CDR3, as DNA: TGTGCCAGCAGCGTAGGGGGGCGCGGTGAAAAACTGTTTTTT. Amino acids: CASSVGGRGEKLFF.